Listed below are T cell receptor beta chains from one sample, sequenced in a study of Ad26.COV2.S vaccination and SARS-CoV-2 variants. TCRdb's copy holds only in-frame clones and misses some; the assay was immunoSEQ multiplex PCR. In the table there are some 370,000 clones, 83% of which are singletons. Sequenced here: peripheral blood, sampled in a trial of Ad26.COV2.S vaccine versus placebo. All receptors derive from a person aged 18-60 years who received the Ad26.COV2.S COVID-19 vaccine or a placebo. Each CDR3 is given with its conserved first and last residue. A D gene is named only where the DNA matches it firmly. Part of the rows lack a size; the others show once, few, many or a class for expanded clones.

size,length,J,V,D,CDR3,DNA
.,13,TRBJ1-2,TRBV6-5,.,CASMKIRGYGYTF,TGTGCCAGCATGAAGATCCGGGGCTATGGCTACACCTTC
.,13,TRBJ1-2,TRBV7-9,.,CASSPGPNYGYTF,TGTGCCAGCAGCCCCGGGCCTAACTATGGCTACACCTTC
.,16,TRBJ1-2,TRBV5-6,TRBD1,CASTLGTGSVSYGYTF,TGTGCCAGCACCCTGGGGACAGGGTCAGTTTCCTATGGCTACACCTTC
.,18,TRBJ2-1,TRBV9,.,CASSISLGTSHKGDEQFF,TGTGCCAGCAGCATATCCCTCGGGACTTCCCATAAGGGCGATGAGCAGTTCTTC
few,15,TRBJ1-5,TRBV7-2,.,CASSLRGGPRQPQHF,TGTGCCAGCAGCTTAAGGGGCGGCCCGCGTCAGCCCCAGCATTTT
.,17,TRBJ2-1,TRBV15,.,CATSTLIGTRSYNEQFF,TGTGCCACCAGCACACTTATCGGGACCCGCTCCTACAATGAGCAGTTCTTC
.,18,TRBJ1-2,TRBV19,TRBD1,CASTSHIPRDSRDYGYTF,TGTGCCAGTACCTCTCACATCCCTCGGGACAGTCGAGACTATGGCTACACCTTC
.,12,TRBJ1-1,TRBV20-1,.,CSASSQNTEAFF,TGCAGTGCTAGTAGCCAGAACACTGAAGCTTTCTTT
.,15,TRBJ1-6,TRBV30,.,CAWSVIRGGNSPLHF,TGTGCCTGGAGTGTAATAAGAGGCGGTAATTCACCCCTCCACTTT
.,16,TRBJ2-3,TRBV7-3,.,CASSLTAALATDTQYF,TGTGCCAGCAGCTTAACGGCCGCCCTAGCGACAGATACGCAGTATTTT
.,12,TRBJ2-7,TRBV5-1,.,CASSLVGDEQYF,TGCGCCAGCAGCTTGGTTGGGGACGAGCAGTACTTC
.,16,TRBJ1-3,TRBV7-6,.,CASSLDQNLAGNTIYF,TGTGCCAGCAGCTTAGATCAGAATCTAGCTGGAAACACCATATATTTT
.,13,TRBJ1-3,TRBV15,.,CATSRARGNTIYF,TGTGCCACCAGCAGAGCTAGGGGAAACACCATATATTTT
.,13,TRBJ2-1,TRBV5-1,.,CASSATGFNEQFF,TGCGCCAGCAGCGCTACAGGGTTCAATGAGCAGTTCTTC
.,17,TRBJ2-6,TRBV15,.,CATSRDGRGSGANVLTF,TGTGCCACCAGCAGAGATGGGCGAGGCTCTGGGGCCAACGTCCTGACTTTC
few,14,TRBJ2-3,TRBV11-2,.,CASNKGGPTDTQYF,TGTGCCAGCAACAAGGGGGGTCCCACAGATACGCAGTATTTT
.,13,TRBJ2-3,TRBV7-2,.,CASSLGMKDTQYF,TGTGCCAGCAGCTTAGGAATGAAAGATACGCAGTATTTT
.,15,TRBJ1-6,TRBV6-5,.,CASSRIFDGGSPLHF,TGTGCCAGCAGCCGCATTTTCGACGGGGGTTCACCCCTCCACTTT
.,17,TRBJ2-7,TRBV7-2,.,CASSLAGSSLYLYEQYF,TGTGCCAGCAGCTTAGCGGGGTCCTCCCTCTATCTCTACGAGCAGTACTTC
.,15,TRBJ2-1,TRBV11-2,.,CASSYLRGTYNEQFF,TGTGCCAGCAGCTATCTGAGGGGGACCTACAATGAGCAGTTCTTC
.,13,TRBJ1-1,TRBV7-3,.,CASSSLTATEAFF,TGTGCCAGCAGCTCTCTAACTGCTACTGAAGCTTTCTTT
.,13,TRBJ1-2,TRBV2,.,CASSGGPFYGYTF,TGTGCCAGCAGTGGGGGACCTTTCTATGGCTACACCTTC